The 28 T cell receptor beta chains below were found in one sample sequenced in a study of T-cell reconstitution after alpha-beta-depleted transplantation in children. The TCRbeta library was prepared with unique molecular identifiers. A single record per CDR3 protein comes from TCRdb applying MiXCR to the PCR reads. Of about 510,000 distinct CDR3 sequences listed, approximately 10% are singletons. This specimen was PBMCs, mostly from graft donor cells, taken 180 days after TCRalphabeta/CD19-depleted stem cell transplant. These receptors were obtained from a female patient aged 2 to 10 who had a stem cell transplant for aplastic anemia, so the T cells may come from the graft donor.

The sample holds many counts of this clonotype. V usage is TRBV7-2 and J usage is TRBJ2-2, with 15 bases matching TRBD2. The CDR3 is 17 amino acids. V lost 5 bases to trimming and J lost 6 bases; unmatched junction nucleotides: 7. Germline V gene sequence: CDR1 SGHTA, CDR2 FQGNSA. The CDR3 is CASSPQGLAGGSGELFF. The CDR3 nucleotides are TGTGCCAGCAGCCCCCAGGGACTAGCGGGAGGCTCCGGGGAGCTGTTTTTT. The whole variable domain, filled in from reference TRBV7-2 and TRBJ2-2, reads GAGVSQSPSNKVTEKGKDVELRCDPISGHTALYWYRQSLGQGLEFLIYFQGNSAPDKSGLPSDRFSAERTGGSVSTLTIQRTQQEDSAVYLCASSPQGLAGGSGELFFGEGSRLTVL.

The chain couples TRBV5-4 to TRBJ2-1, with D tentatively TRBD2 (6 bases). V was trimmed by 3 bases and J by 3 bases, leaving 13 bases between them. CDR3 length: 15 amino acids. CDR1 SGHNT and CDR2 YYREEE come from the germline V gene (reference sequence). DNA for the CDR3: TGTGCCAGCAGCTCGGTCGGGACTTACTACAATGAGCAGTTCTTC. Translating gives CASSSVGTYYNEQFF.

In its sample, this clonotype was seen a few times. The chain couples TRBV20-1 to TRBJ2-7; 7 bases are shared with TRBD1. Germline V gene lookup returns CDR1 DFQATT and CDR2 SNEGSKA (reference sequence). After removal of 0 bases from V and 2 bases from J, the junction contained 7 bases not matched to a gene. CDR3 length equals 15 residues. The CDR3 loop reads CSARDRQGNTYEQYF. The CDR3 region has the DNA TGCAGTGCTAGAGATCGACAGGGTAACACCTACGAGCAGTACTTC.

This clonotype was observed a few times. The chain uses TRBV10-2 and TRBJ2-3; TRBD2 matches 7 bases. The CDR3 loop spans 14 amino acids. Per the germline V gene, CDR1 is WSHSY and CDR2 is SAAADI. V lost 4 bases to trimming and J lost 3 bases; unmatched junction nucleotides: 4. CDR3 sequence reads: CASSGLRETDTQYF. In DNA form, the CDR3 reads TGCGCCAGCAGTGGGTTGCGGGAGACAGATACGCAGTATTTT.

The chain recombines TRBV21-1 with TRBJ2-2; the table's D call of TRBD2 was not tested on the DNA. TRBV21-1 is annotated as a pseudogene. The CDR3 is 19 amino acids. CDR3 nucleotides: TGTGCCAGCAGCAAAGAGGCTCCTTTTACTAGGGGCAACACCGGGGAGCTGTTTTTT. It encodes CASSKEAPFTRGNTGELFF.

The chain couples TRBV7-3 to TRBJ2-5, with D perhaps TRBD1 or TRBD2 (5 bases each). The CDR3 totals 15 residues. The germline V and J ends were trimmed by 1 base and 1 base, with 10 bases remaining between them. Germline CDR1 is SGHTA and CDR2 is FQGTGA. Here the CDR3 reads CASSLRVGPQETQYF. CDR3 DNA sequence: TGTGCCAGCAGCTTAAGGGTGGGACCCCAAGAGACCCAGTACTTC.

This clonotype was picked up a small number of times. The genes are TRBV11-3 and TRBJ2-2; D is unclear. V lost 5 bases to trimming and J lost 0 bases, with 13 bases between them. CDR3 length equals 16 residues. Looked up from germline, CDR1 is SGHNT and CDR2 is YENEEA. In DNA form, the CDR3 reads TGTGCCAGCAGCCGCACAGTGCGGACGAACACCGGGGAGCTGTTTTTT. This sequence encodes CASSRTVRTNTGELFF.

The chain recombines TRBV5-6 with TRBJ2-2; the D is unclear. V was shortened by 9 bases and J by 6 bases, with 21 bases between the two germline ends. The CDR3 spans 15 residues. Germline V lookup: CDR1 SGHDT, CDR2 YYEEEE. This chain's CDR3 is CAIGPGPAVAGELFF. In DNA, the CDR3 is TGTGCCATCGGCCCCGGGCCCGCCGTCGCCGGGGAGCTGTTTTTT.

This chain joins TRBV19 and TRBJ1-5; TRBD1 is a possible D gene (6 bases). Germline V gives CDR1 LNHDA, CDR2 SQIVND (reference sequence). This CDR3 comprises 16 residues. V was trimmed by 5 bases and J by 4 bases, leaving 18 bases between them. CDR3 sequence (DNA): TGTGCCAGTAGTCTGATCCCGGACAGCCTGAATCAGCCCCAGCATTTT. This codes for CASSLIPDSLNQPQHF.

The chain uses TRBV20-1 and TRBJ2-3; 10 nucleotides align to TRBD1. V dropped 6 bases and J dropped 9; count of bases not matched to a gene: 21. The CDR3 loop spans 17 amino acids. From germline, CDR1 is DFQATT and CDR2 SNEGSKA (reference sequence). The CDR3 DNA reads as TGCAGTGCGCCACCGGGACAGGGGAACCCTACGACACGGACGCAGTATTTT. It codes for CSAPPGQGNPTTRTQYF.

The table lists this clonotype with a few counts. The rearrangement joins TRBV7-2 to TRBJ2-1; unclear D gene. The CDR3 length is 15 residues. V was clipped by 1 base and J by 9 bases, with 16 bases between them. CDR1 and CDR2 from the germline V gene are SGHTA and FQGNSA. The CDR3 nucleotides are TGTGCCAGCAGCTTAGTCTCTAGACGCGAAAGTGAGCAGTTCTTC. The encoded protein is CASSLVSRRESEQFF.

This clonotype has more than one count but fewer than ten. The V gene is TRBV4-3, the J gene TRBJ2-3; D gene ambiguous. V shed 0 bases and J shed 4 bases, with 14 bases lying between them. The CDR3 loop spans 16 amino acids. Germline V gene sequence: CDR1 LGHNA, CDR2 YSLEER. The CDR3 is CASSQDLMRPADTQYF. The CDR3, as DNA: TGCGCCAGCAGCCAAGATTTGATGAGGCCTGCAGATACGCAGTATTTT.

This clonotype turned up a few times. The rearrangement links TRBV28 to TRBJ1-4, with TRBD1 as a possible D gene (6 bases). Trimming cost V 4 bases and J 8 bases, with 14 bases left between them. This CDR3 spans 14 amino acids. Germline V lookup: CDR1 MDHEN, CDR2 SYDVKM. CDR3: CASSSTGKGEKLFF. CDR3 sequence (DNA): TGTGCCAGCAGTTCCACAGGGAAGGGGGAAAAACTGTTTTTT.

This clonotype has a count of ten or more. The CDR3 coding sequence is TGCGCCAGCAGCCAGGGACAGGGTGATGAAGCTTTCTTT. Translating it yields CASSQGQGDEAFF. The chain is built from TRBV4-1 and TRBJ1-1; 9 bases map to TRBD1. This CDR3 has 13 residues. Germline values: CDR1 MGHRA, CDR2 YSYEKL. The junction had 3 bases not matched to a gene; V was cut back by 3 bases and J by 7 bases.

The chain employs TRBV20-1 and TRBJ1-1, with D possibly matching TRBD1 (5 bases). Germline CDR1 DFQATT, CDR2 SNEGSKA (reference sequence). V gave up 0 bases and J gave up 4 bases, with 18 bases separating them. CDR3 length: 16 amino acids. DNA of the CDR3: TGCAGTGCTAGAGATTGGGGCAGGGAGGGGAGCACTGAAGCTTTCTTT. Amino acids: CSARDWGREGSTEAFF.

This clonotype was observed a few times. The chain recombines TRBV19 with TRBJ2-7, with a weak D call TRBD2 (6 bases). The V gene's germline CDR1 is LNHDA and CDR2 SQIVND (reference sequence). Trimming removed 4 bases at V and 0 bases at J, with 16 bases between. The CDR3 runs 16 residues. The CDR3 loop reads CASSTHLAWSSYEQYV. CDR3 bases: TGTGCCAGTAGTACCCACCTAGCGTGGAGCTCCTACGAGCAGTACGTC.

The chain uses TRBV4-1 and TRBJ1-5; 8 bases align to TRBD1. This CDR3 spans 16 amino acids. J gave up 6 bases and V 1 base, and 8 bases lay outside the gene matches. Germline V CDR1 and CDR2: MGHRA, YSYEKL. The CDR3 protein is CASSQGDRNPIQPQHF. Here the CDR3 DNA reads TGCGCCAGCAGCCAAGGGGACAGGAACCCAATTCAGCCCCAGCATTTT.

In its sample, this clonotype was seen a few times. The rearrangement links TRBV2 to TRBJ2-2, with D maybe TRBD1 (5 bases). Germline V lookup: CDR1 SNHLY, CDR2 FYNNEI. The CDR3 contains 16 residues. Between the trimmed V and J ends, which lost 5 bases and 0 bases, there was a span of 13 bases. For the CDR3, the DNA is TGTGCCAGCAGTTCCCAGGGAAGGGCGAACACCGGGGAGCTGTTTTTT. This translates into CASSSQGRANTGELFF.

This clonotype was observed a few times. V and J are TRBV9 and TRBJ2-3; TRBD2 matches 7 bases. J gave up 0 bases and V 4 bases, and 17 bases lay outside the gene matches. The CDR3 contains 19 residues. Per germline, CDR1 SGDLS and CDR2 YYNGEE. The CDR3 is CASSTRTSANDASTDTQYF. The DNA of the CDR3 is TGTGCCAGCAGCACGCGTACTAGCGCCAATGACGCTAGCACAGATACGCAGTATTTT.

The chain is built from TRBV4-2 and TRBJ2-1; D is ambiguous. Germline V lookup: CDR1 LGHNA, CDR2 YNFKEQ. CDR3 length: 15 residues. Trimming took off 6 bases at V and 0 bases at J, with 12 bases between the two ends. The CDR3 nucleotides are TGTGCCAGCAGACCTGGACCGAACTCCTACAATGAGCAGTTCTTC. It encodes CASRPGPNSYNEQFF.

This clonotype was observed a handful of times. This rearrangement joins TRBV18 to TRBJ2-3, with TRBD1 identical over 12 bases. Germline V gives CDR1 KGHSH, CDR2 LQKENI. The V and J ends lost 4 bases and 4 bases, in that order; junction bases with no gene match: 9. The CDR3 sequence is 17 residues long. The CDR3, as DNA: TGTGCCAGCTCACTTAAGCCCGGGACAGGGGGCGCAGATACGCAGTATTTT. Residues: CASSLKPGTGGADTQYF.

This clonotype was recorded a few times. The CDR3: CSARDRRAGGTYEQYV. The CDR3 coding sequence is TGCAGTGCTAGAGACCGACGAGCGGGAGGTACCTACGAGCAGTACGTC. The chain combines TRBV20-1 with TRBJ2-7; the match to TRBD2 covers 9 bases. In germline, CDR1 is DFQATT, CDR2 SNEGSKA (reference sequence). This CDR3 spans 16 amino acids. V trimming: 0 bases; J trimming: 2 bases; junction bases outside the gene matches: 8.

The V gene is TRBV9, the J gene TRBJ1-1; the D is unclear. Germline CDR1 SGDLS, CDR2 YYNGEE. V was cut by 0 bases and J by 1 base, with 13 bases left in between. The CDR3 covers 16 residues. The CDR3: CASSVGAWEENTEAFF. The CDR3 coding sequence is TGTGCCAGCAGCGTAGGTGCTTGGGAGGAGAACACTGAAGCTTTCTTT.

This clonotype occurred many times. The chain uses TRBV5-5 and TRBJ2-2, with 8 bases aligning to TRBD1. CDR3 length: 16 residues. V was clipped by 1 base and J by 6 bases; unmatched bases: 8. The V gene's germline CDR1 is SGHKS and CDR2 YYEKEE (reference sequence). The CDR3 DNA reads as TGTGCCAGCAGCTTGCTCCAGGGGGCGCAGGCCGGGGAGCTGTTTTTT. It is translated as CASSLLQGAQAGELFF.

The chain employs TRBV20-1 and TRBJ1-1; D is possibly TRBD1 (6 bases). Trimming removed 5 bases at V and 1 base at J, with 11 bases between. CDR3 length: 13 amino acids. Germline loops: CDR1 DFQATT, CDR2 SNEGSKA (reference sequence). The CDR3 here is CSAFDRRNTEAFF. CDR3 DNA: TGCAGTGCTTTCGACAGGCGGAACACTGAAGCTTTCTTT.

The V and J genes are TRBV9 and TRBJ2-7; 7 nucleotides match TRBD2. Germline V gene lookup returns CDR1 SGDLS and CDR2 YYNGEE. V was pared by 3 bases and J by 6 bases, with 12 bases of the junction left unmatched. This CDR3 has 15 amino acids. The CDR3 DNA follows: TGTGCCAGCAGCGCCTCTAGCGGCCGTATAGGCGAGCAGTACTTC. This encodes CASSASSGRIGEQYF.

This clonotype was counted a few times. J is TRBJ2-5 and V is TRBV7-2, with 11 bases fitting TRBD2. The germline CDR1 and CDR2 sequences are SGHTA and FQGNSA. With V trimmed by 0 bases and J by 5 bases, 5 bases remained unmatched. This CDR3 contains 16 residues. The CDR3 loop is CASSLAGLAVRETQYF. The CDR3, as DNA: TGTGCCAGCAGCTTAGCGGGACTAGCGGTCCGGGAGACCCAGTACTTC. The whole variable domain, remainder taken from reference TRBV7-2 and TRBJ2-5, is GAGVSQSPSNKVTEKGKDVELRCDPISGHTALYWYRQSLGQGLEFLIYFQGNSAPDKSGLPSDRFSAERTGGSVSTLTIQRTQQEDSAVYLCASSLAGLAVRETQYFGPGTRLLVL.

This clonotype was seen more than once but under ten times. Here the CDR3 DNA reads TGTGCCAGCACTAGACGATGGGGAGGCGGCTACGAGCAGTACTTC. Encoded protein: CASTRRWGGGYEQYF. The rearrangement joins TRBV6-2 or TRBV6-3 to TRBJ2-7, with D possibly being TRBD2 (6 bases). The CDR3 contains 15 residues. Trimming removed 7 bases from V and 3 bases from J, with 19 bases in between. Germline-derived CDR1 and CDR2 are MNHEY and SVGEGT.